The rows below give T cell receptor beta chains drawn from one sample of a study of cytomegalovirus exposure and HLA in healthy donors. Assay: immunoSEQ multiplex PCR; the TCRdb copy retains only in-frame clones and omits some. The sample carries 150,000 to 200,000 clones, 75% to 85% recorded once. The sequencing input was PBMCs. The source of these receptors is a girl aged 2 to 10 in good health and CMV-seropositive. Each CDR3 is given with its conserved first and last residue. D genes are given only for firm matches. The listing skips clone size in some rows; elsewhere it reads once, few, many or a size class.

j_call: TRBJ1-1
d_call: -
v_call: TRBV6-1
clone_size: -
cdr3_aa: CASGGHEAFF
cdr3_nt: TGTGCCAGTGGAGGGCATGAAGCTTTCTTT

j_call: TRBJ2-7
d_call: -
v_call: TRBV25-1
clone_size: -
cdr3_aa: CASSGVTGYEQYF
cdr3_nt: TGTGCCAGCAGTGGGGTCACAGGATACGAGCAGTACTTC

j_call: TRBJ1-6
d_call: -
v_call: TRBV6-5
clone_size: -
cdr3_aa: CASNVRGQTGSPLHF
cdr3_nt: TGTGCCAGCAACGTGCGGGGGCAGACAGGATCACCCCTCCACTTT

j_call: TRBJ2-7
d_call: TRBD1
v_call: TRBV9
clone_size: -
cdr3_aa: CASGVGQASSYEQYF
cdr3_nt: TGTGCCAGCGGCGTAGGACAGGCAAGCTCCTACGAGCAGTACTTC

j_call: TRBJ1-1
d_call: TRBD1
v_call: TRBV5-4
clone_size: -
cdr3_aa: CASSSDQQGLAFF
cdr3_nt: TGTGCCAGCAGCTCTGACCAACAGGGGTTAGCTTTCTTT

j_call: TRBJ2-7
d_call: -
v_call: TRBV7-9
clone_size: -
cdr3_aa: CASSSSWENEQYF
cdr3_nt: TGTGCCAGCAGCTCCAGCTGGGAGAACGAGCAGTACTTC

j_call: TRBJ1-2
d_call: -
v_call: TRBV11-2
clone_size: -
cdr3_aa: CASSRRQEYYGYTF
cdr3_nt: TGTGCCAGCAGCCGACGACAGGAGTACTATGGCTACACCTTC

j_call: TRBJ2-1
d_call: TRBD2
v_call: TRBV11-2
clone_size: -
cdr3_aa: CASSASSGRGWEQFF
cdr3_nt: TGTGCCAGCAGCGCCTCTAGCGGGAGGGGGTGGGAGCAGTTCTTC

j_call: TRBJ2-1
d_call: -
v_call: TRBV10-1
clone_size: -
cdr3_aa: CASSEGGSDEQFF
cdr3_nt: TGCGCCAGCAGTGAAGGAGGGAGTGATGAGCAGTTCTTC

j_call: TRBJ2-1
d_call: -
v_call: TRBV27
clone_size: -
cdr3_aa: CASSPWRVSIKQFF
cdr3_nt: TGTGCCAGCAGTCCCTGGAGGGTATCCATCAAGCAGTTCTTC

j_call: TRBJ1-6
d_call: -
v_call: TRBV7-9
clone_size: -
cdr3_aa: CATGGGAYNSPLHF
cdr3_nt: TGTGCTACGGGGGGCGGGGCCTATAATTCACCCCTCCACTTT

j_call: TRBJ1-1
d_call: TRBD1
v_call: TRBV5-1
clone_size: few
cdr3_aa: CASSSGTDNTEAFF
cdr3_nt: TGCGCCAGCAGCTCCGGGACAGATAACACTGAAGCTTTCTTT

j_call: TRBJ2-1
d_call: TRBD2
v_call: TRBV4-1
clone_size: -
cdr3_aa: CASSQEPSGSYNEQFF
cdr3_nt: TGCGCCAGCAGCCAAGAGCCTAGCGGCTCCTACAATGAGCAGTTCTTC

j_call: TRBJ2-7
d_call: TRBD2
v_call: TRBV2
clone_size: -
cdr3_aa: CASSGPMLLTSLYEQYF
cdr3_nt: TGTGCCAGCAGCGGGCCTATGCTTCTGACTAGCCTCTACGAGCAGTACTTC

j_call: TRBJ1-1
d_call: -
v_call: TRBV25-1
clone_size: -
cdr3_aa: CASSDLGAKEGVNTEAFF
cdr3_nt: TGTGCCAGCAGTGATCTAGGAGCGAAGGAGGGAGTGAACACTGAAGCTTTCTTT

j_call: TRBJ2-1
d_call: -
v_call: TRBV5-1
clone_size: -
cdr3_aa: CASSLGAGSNEQFF
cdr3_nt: TGCGCCAGCAGCTTGGGGGCGGGTAGTAATGAGCAGTTCTTC